The 4 T cell receptor beta chains below were found in one sample sequenced in a study of cytomegalovirus exposure and HLA in healthy donors. Measured with immunoSEQ multiplex PCR; TCRdb has only the in-frame clones, and not every one. The sample contains about 65,000 clones, about 90% of which appear only once. The sample was PBMCs. The origin of the receptors is a woman aged 18-35 years in good health and CMV-seronegative.

This clone was recorded only once. The rearrangement uses TRBV2 and TRBJ1-5, with 7 nucleotides matching TRBD1. CDR3 length: 17 residues. The germline CDR1 and CDR2 sequences are SNHLY and FYNNEI. The J segment lost 2 bases and the V segment lost 1 base, leaving 8 bases of the junction unmatched. CDR3 amino acids: CASSEEAGGIGNQPQHF. For the CDR3, the DNA is TGTGCCAGCAGTGAAGAGGCAGGGGGTATCGGCAATCAGCCCCAGCATTTT.

This chain uses TRBV6-4 with TRBJ2-1, with TRBD2 matching over 11 bases. The CDR3 is made up of 15 amino acids. Germline CDR1 reads MRHNA; CDR2 reads SNTAGT. V shed 8 bases, J shed 5 bases, and the junction held 8 bases outside the gene matches. For the CDR3, the DNA is TGTGCCAGCGCCAAGACTAGCGGGGCCCACAATGAGCAGTTCTTC. It codes for CASAKTSGAHNEQFF.

This clone showed up just once. This rearrangement joins TRBV19 to TRBJ2-1, with a tentative D call TRBD1 (6 bases). Per germline, CDR1 LNHDA and CDR2 SQIVND (reference sequence). The CDR3 consists of 12 residues. V lost 2 bases to trimming and J lost 9 bases, with 8 bases between them. This CDR3 is CASSIIQGEQFF. The CDR3 coding sequence is TGTGCCAGTAGTATAATACAGGGTGAGCAGTTCTTC.

The chain uses TRBV7-9 and TRBJ2-7; TRBD2 is a possible D gene (5 bases). The V gene's germline CDR1 is SEHNR and CDR2 FQNEAQ (reference sequence). V dropped 4 bases and J dropped 6 bases, with 13 bases sitting between them. The length of the CDR3 is 13 residues. This CDR3 is CASSSPPGVEQYF. For the CDR3, the DNA is TGTGCCAGCAGCTCCCCCCCCGGGGTCGAGCAGTACTTC.